Listed below are T cell receptor beta chains from one sample, sequenced in a study of blood T cell repertoires in COVID-19. Profiled with immunoSEQ multiplex PCR; TCRdb holds only in-frame clones, not every one. Found here are approximately 280,000 clones, approximately 85% of them singletons; the top ten hold less than 10%. Sample: peripheral blood. These receptors were collected from a man younger than 35 with active or convalescent COVID-19. CDR3s include the opening cysteine and the closing phenylalanine or tryptophan. A D gene is named only where the DNA matches it firmly. Only some rows state a clone size, as once, few, many or a class for expanded clones.

>TRBV19|once|TRBJ2-5|-
TGTGCCAGTAGTCCGAACAGCCTCCAAGAGACCCAGTACTTC
CASSPNSLQETQYF
>TRBV11-2|once|TRBJ2-3|-
TGTGCCAGCAGCCCAGATTTCGACGGCGGTACGCAGTATTTT
CASSPDFDGGTQYF
>TRBV20-1|-|TRBJ1-2|-
TGCAGTGCTAGTGGGGGGGGCGCGGATGGCTACACCTTC
CSASGGGADGYTF
>TRBV7-6|-|TRBJ1-2|-
TGTGCCAGCAGCTTAGTCATGGGGGGTGGATCATATGGCTACACCTTC
CASSLVMGGGSYGYTF
>TRBV9|-|TRBJ2-1|-
TGTGCCAGCAGCGTAACTGACTGGCAATACAATGAGCAGTTCTTC
CASSVTDWQYNEQFF
>TRBV29-1|few|TRBJ1-2|TRBD1
TGCAGCGTTGCAAATCCGGGACAGGGGGCGGATACCTTC
CSVANPGQGADTF
>TRBV11-3|-|TRBJ2-7|TRBD2
TGTGCCAGCAGCTTAGTGGGGACTAGCGGGGGATCCTACGAGCAGTACTTC
CASSLVGTSGGSYEQYF
>TRBV27|-|TRBJ2-7|-
TGTGCCAGCAGTTTCACAGTGAAGGGAGGTGAGCAGTACTTC
CASSFTVKGGEQYF
>TRBV3-1/TRBV3-2|once|TRBJ1-6|TRBD1
TGTGCCAGCAGCCAACCGACCCGGGACAGAAATTCACCCCTCCACTTT
CASSQPTRDRNSPLHF
>TRBV9|-|TRBJ2-1|-
TGTGCCAGCAGCGTAGACGACGGGGGAGCCTACAATGAGCAGTTCTTC
CASSVDDGGAYNEQFF
>TRBV5-8|-|TRBJ2-5|TRBD2
TGTGCCAGCAGCTTGGCCGGGACTAGTTCGTTAGAGACCCAGTACTTC
CASSLAGTSSLETQYF
>TRBV2|-|TRBJ2-7|-
TGTGCCAGCAGTCCCGACAGGACAAACCGCTACGAGCAGTACTTC
CASSPDRTNRYEQYF
>TRBV5-6|-|TRBJ1-2|TRBD1
TGTGCCAGCAGCGGACAGGGCCTCTATGGCTACACCTTC
CASSGQGLYGYTF
>TRBV10-1|-|TRBJ2-2|-
TGCGCCAGCAGAGGGGGACCCGGGGAGCTGTTTTTT
CASRGGPGELFF
>TRBV10-3|-|TRBJ1-1|-
TGTGCCGCGCGTCTCCTAATGAACACTGAAGCTTTCTTT
CAARLLMNTEAFF
>TRBV7-2|-|TRBJ2-7|TRBD2
TGTGCCAGCAGCACGCGGGGGGGGCCTAAGCAGTACTTC
CASSTRGGPKQYF
>TRBV14|-|TRBJ2-7|-
TGTGCCAGCAGCCAAGGTCCGGGTCCCTACGAGCAGTACTTC
CASSQGPGPYEQYF
>TRBV7-8|-|TRBJ2-7|-
TGTGCCAGCAGCTTAAGGGACACCCGACTAGAGCAGTACTTC
CASSLRDTRLEQYF